The 26 T cell receptor beta chains below were found in one sample sequenced in a study of T cell responses to AZD1222 COVID-19 vaccine. The repertoire was sequenced with immunoSEQ multiplex PCR; TCRdb's copy has only in-frame clones and lacks some. The table lists roughly 40,000 clones, around 88% of them singletons. Sample: peripheral blood, taken 28 days after the second AZD1222 dose. The origin of the receptors is an adult who received the AZD1222 COVID-19 vaccine.

The V and J genes are TRBV7-2 and TRBJ2-7; the match to TRBD2 covers 10 bases. Looked up from germline, CDR1 is SGHTA and CDR2 is FQGNSA. J was trimmed by 2 bases and V by 2 bases; bases with no gene match: 0. This CDR3 contains 14 residues. CDR3 DNA sequence: TGTGCCAGCAGCTTAACTAGCGGGACCTACGAGCAGTACTTC. This sequence encodes CASSLTSGTYEQYF.

The chain carries TRBV18 and TRBJ2-1; 13 bases map to TRBD2. This CDR3 spans 16 amino acids. Germline CDR1 is KGHSH and CDR2 is LQKENI. J lost 7 bases, V lost 3 bases, and 6 bases had no gene match. The CDR3 DNA sequence: TGTGCCAGCTCACCCCTGGGACTAGCGGGACGGAATGAGCAGTTCTTC. This encodes CASSPLGLAGRNEQFF.

The rearrangement links TRBV12-3 or TRBV12-4 to TRBJ2-5, with unresolved D. The CDR3 length is 12 residues. Trimming shortened V by 0 bases and J by 9 bases, and 8 bases separated the two germline ends. CDR3 sequence: CASSLAHSAQYF. CDR3 nucleotide sequence: TGTGCCAGCAGTTTAGCGCATTCGGCCCAGTACTTC.

The rearrangement links TRBV29-1 to TRBJ2-3; 14 bases align to TRBD2. CDR3 length: 14 amino acids. After removal of 7 bases from V and 6 bases from J, the junction contained 6 bases not matched to a gene. CDR1 and CDR2 (germline): SQVTM, ANQGSEA. The CDR3 DNA reads TGCAGCGCCGTGACTAGCGGGGGGGTGGATACGCAGTATTTT. Amino acid sequence: CSAVTSGGVDTQYF.

The chain carries TRBV27 and TRBJ1-1; D might be TRBD1 (5 bases). Germline V gene lookup returns CDR1 MNHEY and CDR2 SMNVEV (reference sequence). The CDR3 runs 17 residues. Trimming stripped 7 bases from V and 4 bases from J, with 25 bases between. The CDR3 sequence is CASIKRRQGGHGTEAFF. CDR3 sequence (DNA): TGTGCCAGCATCAAAAGAAGGCAGGGAGGTCACGGCACTGAAGCTTTCTTT.

The gene calls are TRBV18 and TRBJ1-4; TRBD1 aligns across 8 bases. This CDR3 is 14 amino acids long. V shed 3 bases, J shed 7 bases, and the junction held 4 bases outside the gene matches. From germline, CDR1 is KGHSH and CDR2 LQKENI. The CDR3 DNA follows: TGTGCCAGCTCACCGGACAGGGCGGGTGAAAAACTGTTTTTT. It is translated as CASSPDRAGEKLFF.

The chain carries TRBV5-1 and TRBJ1-2, with D uncertain. The CDR3 has 14 amino acids. Germline CDR1 is SGHRS and CDR2 is YFSETQ. V gave up 0 bases and J gave up 4 bases, with 10 bases separating them. The CDR3 spells CASSLGQEGYGYTF. CDR3 sequence (DNA): TGCGCCAGCAGCTTGGGGCAGGAGGGCTATGGCTACACCTTC.

This sequence joins TRBV29-1 and TRBJ1-1; D remains unclear. Trimming took off 7 bases at V and 0 bases at J, with 12 bases between the two ends. Germline assignment: CDR1 SQVTM and CDR2 ANQGSEA. This CDR3 region has 13 residues. The CDR3 DNA is TGCAGCGGGGCAGCCGGGGTGAACACTGAAGCTTTCTTT. Residues: CSGAAGVNTEAFF.

V is TRBV12-3 or TRBV12-4 and J is TRBJ2-7, with D unresolved. The V end was cut by 6 bases, the J end by 4 bases, with 7 bases between. This CDR3 spans 11 amino acids. The CDR3 loop is CASSKGYEQYF. The CDR3 nucleotides are TGTGCCAGCAGCAAGGGTTACGAGCAGTACTTC.

The V and J genes are TRBV2 and TRBJ2-7; TRBD1 agrees at 10 bases. The CDR3 is 15 amino acids. Germline V CDR1 and CDR2: SNHLY, FYNNEI. V dropped 3 bases and J dropped 5; count of bases not matched to a gene: 7. This CDR3 is CASSEGQGTGDEQYF. The DNA for the CDR3 is TGTGCCAGCAGTGAGGGACAGGGGACGGGGGACGAGCAGTACTTC.

A few counts support this clone. The gene calls are TRBV7-9 and TRBJ1-1; no firm D call. V was cut by 1 base and J by 1 base, with 4 bases left in between. This CDR3 is built from 13 residues. The germline V gene encodes CDR1 SEHNR and CDR2 FQNEAQ (reference sequence). CDR3: CASSLGANTEAFF. The CDR3 nucleotides are TGTGCCAGCAGCTTAGGAGCGAACACTGAAGCTTTCTTT.

This rearrangement joins TRBV6-5 to TRBJ1-2; no clear D gene. Trimming cost V 0 bases and J 4 bases, with 12 bases left between them. Germline V CDR1 and CDR2: MNHEY, SVGAGI. This CDR3 is built from 15 residues. CDR3 residues: CASSYSRSETYGYTF. The CDR3, as DNA: TGTGCCAGCAGTTACTCGAGATCGGAGACCTATGGCTACACCTTC.

The V call is TRBV7-2, the J call TRBJ2-7; 8 bases map to TRBD2. The CDR3 spans 15 residues. J lost 7 bases, V lost 3 bases, and 11 bases had no gene match. Germline CDR1 and CDR2: SGHTA and FQGNSA. The CDR3 region is CASSFVAGPLGEQYF. The DNA of the CDR3 is TGTGCCAGCAGCTTTGTAGCGGGGCCCCTAGGTGAGCAGTACTTC.

The rearrangement joins TRBV5-1 to TRBJ2-2; 8 bases match TRBD1. Germline V lookup: CDR1 SGHRS, CDR2 YFSETQ. V shed 3 bases, J shed 4 bases, and the junction held 8 bases outside the gene matches. The CDR3 spans 16 residues. CDR3 sequence: CASSWPQGQGTGELFF. DNA of the CDR3: TGCGCCAGCAGCTGGCCGCAAGGACAGGGCACCGGGGAGCTGTTTTTT. Drawing the rest from reference TRBV5-1 and TRBJ2-2, the complete variable domain is KAGVTQTPRYLIKTRGQQVTLSCSPISGHRSVSWYQQTPGQGLQFLFEYFSETQRNKGNFPGRFSGRQFSNSRSEMNVSTLELGDSALYLCASSWPQGQGTGELFFGEGSRLTVL.

The V and J genes are TRBV7-8 and TRBJ1-6; D ambiguous. Germline V CDR1 and CDR2: SGHVS, FQNEAQ. The germline V and J ends were trimmed by 0 bases and 9 bases, with 18 bases remaining between them. There are 17 residues in the CDR3. CDR3 in amino acids: CASSLARVPEVGSPLHF. As DNA, the CDR3 is TGTGCCAGCAGCTTAGCCCGGGTGCCCGAAGTAGGTTCACCCCTCCACTTT.

V and J are TRBV5-1 and TRBJ1-3; no clear D gene. The germline V and J ends were trimmed by 5 bases and 1 base, with 7 bases remaining between them. Germline-derived CDR1 and CDR2 are SGHRS and YFSETQ. The CDR3 is made up of 13 amino acids. In DNA, the CDR3 is TGCGCCAGCAGGGAGGGTTCTGGAAACACCATATATTTT. Its protein is CASREGSGNTIYF.

This chain connects TRBV5-4 to TRBJ2-1; the match to TRBD1 covers 7 bases. Germline loops: CDR1 SGHNT, CDR2 YYREEE (reference sequence). The CDR3 contains 16 residues. V dropped 5 bases and J dropped 0; count of bases not matched to a gene: 8. CDR3 DNA sequence: TGTGCCAGCAGTTCGGACAGGCGTTTCTCCTACAATGAGCAGTTCTTC. Translated, it gives CASSSDRRFSYNEQFF. The entire variable domain, with the rest obtained from reference TRBV5-4 and TRBJ2-1, is as follows: ETGVTQSPTHLIKTRGQQVTLRCSSQSGHNTVSWYQQALGQGPQFIFQYYREEENGRGNFPPRFSGLQFPNYSSELNVNALELDDSALYLCASSSDRRFSYNEQFFGPGTRLTVL.

The J gene is TRBJ2-5, the V gene TRBV27; TRBD1 is a possible D gene (5 bases). Germline CDR1 reads MNHEY; CDR2 reads SMNVEV (reference sequence). The CDR3 loop spans 15 amino acids. The germline V and J ends were trimmed by 2 bases and 1 base, with 11 bases remaining between them. CDR3 residues: CASSLTRQSQETQYF. In nucleotides, the CDR3 is TGTGCCAGCAGTTTAACCCGACAGTCCCAAGAGACCCAGTACTTC.

This chain uses TRBV3-1 (or the pseudogene TRBV3-2) with TRBJ2-5, with D unclear. CDR3 length: 12 amino acids. Trimming stripped 0 bases from V and 7 bases from J, with 6 bases between. Germline V gene lookup returns CDR1 LGHDT and CDR2 YNNKEL (reference sequence). The CDR3 sequence: CASSQERGTQYF. The CDR3, as DNA: TGTGCCAGCAGCCAAGAAAGAGGGACCCAGTACTTC.

This chain joins TRBV6-5 and TRBJ1-1; unclear D gene. CDR3 length: 13 residues. From germline, CDR1 is MNHEY and CDR2 SVGAGI. V was shortened by 6 bases and J by 1 base, with 9 bases between the two germline ends. In DNA, the CDR3 is TGTGCCAGCAGCCAAGGGAGGAACACTGAAGCTTTCTTT. Translating gives CASSQGRNTEAFF.

The genes are TRBV19 and TRBJ1-2; D not resolved. Germline V gene lookup returns CDR1 LNHDA and CDR2 SQIVND (reference sequence). The V and J ends lost 5 bases and 6 bases respectively, with 19 bases between them. This CDR3 is built from 15 residues. Here the CDR3 DNA reads TGTGCCAGTAGTGCACAGCGGCCCAAGGCGGATGGCTACACCTTC. Translated, it gives CASSAQRPKADGYTF.

V gene TRBV10-3 combines with J gene TRBJ1-6; tentatively, D is TRBD1 (5 bases). Trimming left V 3 bases short and J 8 bases short, with 8 bases between. The CDR3 is made up of 13 amino acids. The germline CDR1 and CDR2 sequences are ENHRY and SYGVKD. In nucleotides, the CDR3 is TGTGCCATCAGTGATCCCAGGGATTCACCCCTCCACTTT. Protein sequence: CAISDPRDSPLHF.

Here the CDR3 reads CASSPPRQGFRETQYF. In nucleotides, the CDR3 is TGTGCCAGCAGCCCTCCCAGGCAGGGATTTAGGGAGACCCAGTACTTC. This rearrangement joins TRBV3-1 (or the pseudogene TRBV3-2) to TRBJ2-5; maybe TRBD1 (5 bases). V was shortened by 4 bases and J by 5 bases, with 20 bases between the two germline ends. In germline, CDR1 is LGHDT, CDR2 YNNKEL (reference sequence). The CDR3 covers 16 residues.

The J gene is TRBJ1-5, the V gene TRBV7-9; D might be TRBD1 (6 bases). CDR1 and CDR2 (germline): SEHNR, FQNEAQ (reference sequence). CDR3 length: 15 residues. V was pared by 5 bases and J by 4 bases, with 15 bases between. The CDR3 DNA follows: TGTGCCAGCAGCCTTCTAGGGGGGGCTAATCAGCCCCAGCATTTT. It yields the protein CASSLLGGANQPQHF.

The V call is TRBV29-1, the J call TRBJ1-2; 9 nucleotides line up with TRBD1. Germline CDR1 is SQVTM and CDR2 is ANQGSEA. CDR3 length equals 14 residues. Trimming cost V 2 bases and J 4 bases; bases outside gene matches: 5. CDR3 sequence (DNA): TGCAGCGTTGAAAGGGGACAGGGAAGCTATGGCTACACCTTC. This gives the protein CSVERGQGSYGYTF.

V and J are TRBV2 and TRBJ2-3; 8 nucleotides align to TRBD1. The CDR3 totals 13 residues. CDR1 and CDR2 (germline): SNHLY, FYNNEI. The V gene end was trimmed by 9 bases and the J gene end by 1 base; junction bases not matched to a gene: 3. CDR3 amino acids: CASSGQGTDTQYF. The CDR3, as DNA: TGTGCCAGTTCGGGACAGGGCACAGATACGCAGTATTTT.